One and the same sample provided the 32 T cell receptor beta chains below, sequenced in a study of cytotoxic CD8 clonotypes in ibrutinib-treated CLL. The method was immunoSEQ multiplex PCR; TCRdb's version includes in-frame clones alone and lacks a portion of them. The sample holds approximately 280,000 clones, more than 70% seen once. The sample consisted of PBMCs, taken at disease progression, from a patient treated with ibrutinib. Every receptor here comes from a human donor with chronic lymphocytic leukemia.

The chain uses TRBV18 and TRBJ1-4, with TRBD1 as a possible D gene (5 bases). The CDR3 runs to 14 residues. Germline lookup yields CDR1 KGHSH and CDR2 LQKENI. V gave up 8 bases and J gave up 8 bases, with 18 bases separating them. The CDR3 bases are TGTGCCAGCGGGAGGCTGGGGGTTGGCGAAAAACTGTTTTTT. Translated: CASGRLGVGEKLFF.

Only a few counts were recorded for this clone. The same CDR3 arises from other DNA sequences in this sample as well. The rearrangement joins TRBV7-2 to TRBJ2-7; D not certain. The CDR3 runs to 13 residues. The germline V gene has CDR1 SGHTA and CDR2 FQGNSA. V was shortened by 1 base and J by 0 bases, with 4 bases between the two germline ends. For the CDR3, the DNA is TGTGCCAGCAGCTTAGTCCGCTCCTACGAGCAGTACTTC. This encodes CASSLVRSYEQYF.

The rearrangement joins TRBV12-5 to TRBJ2-5; unclear D gene. Trimming took 1 base from V and 7 from J, leaving 10 bases between them. Germline values: CDR1 LGHNT, CDR2 FRNRAP. The CDR3 has 13 residues. The CDR3, as DNA: TGTGCTAGTGGTTTGGCGGACCCCCCGACCCAGTACTTC. This codes for CASGLADPPTQYF.

The chain employs TRBV5-6 and TRBJ1-1, with TRBD1 as a possible D gene (6 bases). The germline CDR1 and CDR2 sequences are SGHDT and YYEEEE. V gave up 4 bases and J gave up 4 bases, with 17 bases separating them. The CDR3 is 15 residues long. The CDR3 spells CASSLDPQGRTEAFF. CDR3 sequence (DNA): TGTGCCAGCAGCCTTGACCCGCAGGGGCGCACTGAAGCTTTCTTT.

CDR3 region: CASSEVLAGAGEQYF. The CDR3, as DNA: TGTGCCAGCAGTGAAGTCCTAGCGGGGGCGGGTGAGCAGTACTTC. The V and J genes are TRBV2 and TRBJ2-7; TRBD2 matches at 10 bases. The CDR3 runs 15 residues. Germline CDR1 is SNHLY and CDR2 is FYNNEI. With V trimmed by 1 base and J by 7 bases, 7 bases remained unmatched.

The V gene is TRBV5-5, the J gene TRBJ1-1; D gene uncertain. Germline V gives CDR1 SGHKS, CDR2 YYEKEE (reference sequence). V shed 4 bases and J shed 5 bases, with 12 bases lying between them. This CDR3 comprises 13 residues. This CDR3 is CASSLLGGTEAFF. CDR3 DNA: TGTGCCAGCAGCCTACTCGGAGGGACTGAAGCTTTCTTT.

The chain links TRBV5-4 to TRBJ2-5; 10 nucleotides match TRBD2. The CDR3 totals 16 residues. J lost 3 bases, V lost 4 bases, and 9 bases had no gene match. Per germline, CDR1 SGHNT and CDR2 YYREEE (reference sequence). This CDR3 reads CASSPTSGVTKETQYF. DNA for the CDR3: TGTGCCAGCAGCCCTACTAGCGGGGTAACAAAAGAGACCCAGTACTTC.

The chain joins TRBV7-8 to TRBJ1-1; tentatively, D is TRBD1 (6 bases). Germline V CDR1 and CDR2: SGHVS, FQNEAQ. V was pared by 6 bases and J by 3 bases, with 8 bases between. The CDR3 totals 12 residues. The CDR3 nucleotides are TGTGCCAGCAGAACAGGGTACACTGAAGCTTTCTTT. It yields the protein CASRTGYTEAFF.

The chain has TRBV19 and TRBJ2-1; D is unresolved. Germline values: CDR1 LNHDA, CDR2 SQIVND (reference sequence). V lost 5 bases and J lost 6, with 8 bases in between. The CDR3 has 12 amino acids. Here the CDR3 reads CASSLGPNEQFF. DNA of the CDR3: TGTGCCAGTAGTCTTGGGCCCAATGAGCAGTTCTTC.

V is TRBV13 and J is TRBJ1-5; D call uncertain. CDR1 and CDR2 from the germline V gene are PRHDT and FYEKMQ (reference sequence). V was cut by 0 bases and J by 4 bases, with 10 bases left in between. This CDR3 contains 15 residues. The CDR3 here is CASSLGPQPNQPQHF. DNA of the CDR3: TGTGCCAGCAGCTTAGGCCCGCAGCCGAATCAGCCCCAGCATTTT. The whole variable domain, remainder taken from reference TRBV13 and TRBJ1-5, is AAGVIQSPRHLIKEKRETATLKCYPIPRHDTVYWYQQGPGQDPQFLISFYEKMQSDKGSIPDRFSAQQFSDYHSELNMSSLELGDSALYFCASSLGPQPNQPQHFGDGTRLSIL.

This clone has just a few counts. The chain employs TRBV9 and TRBJ1-5, with unresolved D. The CDR3 is made up of 15 amino acids. Germline V CDR1 and CDR2: SGDLS, YYNGEE. The V gene lost 0 bases and the J gene lost 3 bases, with 10 bases spanning the gap. The CDR3 DNA reads TGTGCCAGCAGCGTAGGCGTCAGCGACAATCAGCCCCAGCATTTT. Translating gives CASSVGVSDNQPQHF.

The chain joins TRBV29-1 to TRBJ1-1; 7 nucleotides agree with TRBD1. V shed 7 bases, J shed 7 bases, and the junction held 12 bases outside the gene matches. This CDR3 contains 13 residues. The V gene's germline CDR1 is SQVTM and CDR2 ANQGSEA. The CDR3 nucleotides read TGCAGCGCGTCGAACAGGGGAAATTTTGAAGCTTTCTTT. Protein product: CSASNRGNFEAFF.

The chain employs TRBV5-1 and TRBJ2-1; 10 bases match TRBD2. From germline, CDR1 is SGHRS and CDR2 YFSETQ. This CDR3 comprises 15 residues. J lost 9 bases, V lost 0 bases, and 6 bases had no gene match. The CDR3 bases are TGCGCCAGCAGCTTGGTGGCTAGCGGGAGCCGTGAGCAGTTCTTC. Residues: CASSLVASGSREQFF.

V and J are TRBV5-4 and TRBJ1-2; D gene unclear. V was clipped by 1 base and J by 5 bases, with 12 bases between them. CDR3 length equals 14 residues. CDR1 is SGHNT, CDR2 YYREEE, per germline (reference sequence). The CDR3: CASSLRQSPYGYTF. The CDR3 coding sequence is TGTGCCAGCAGCTTGAGGCAGTCCCCTTATGGCTACACCTTC.

This clone was detected only once. The chain joins TRBV11-2 to TRBJ2-7; 9 bases are a match to TRBD1. V shed 6 bases and J 6 bases; nucleotides not matched to a gene: 12. The length of the CDR3 is 15 residues. Germline loops: CDR1 SGHAT, CDR2 FQNNGV. CDR3 bases: TGTGCCAGCAGGAACAGGGGGCGGACAATACGCGAGCAGTACTTC. This encodes CASRNRGRTIREQYF.

V gene TRBV5-1 combines with J gene TRBJ2-3, with 10 bases fitting TRBD2. The CDR3 runs 16 residues. Per the germline V gene, CDR1 is SGHRS and CDR2 is YFSETQ. J lost 2 bases, V lost 4 bases, and 7 bases had no gene match. CDR3 in DNA: TGCGCCAGCAGCATAATAGCGGGGGGCCCCACAGATACGCAGTATTTT. It codes for CASSIIAGGPTDTQYF.

About this clone: In the same sample, other DNA sequences code for this CDR3. The V call is TRBV5-1, the J call TRBJ2-5; D assignment may be TRBD1 or TRBD2 (5 bases each). Trimming pared 0 bases from V and 3 bases from J, leaving 9 bases between. From germline, CDR1 is SGHRS and CDR2 YFSETQ. This CDR3 is 14 amino acids long. CDR3 amino acids: CASSLVGVEETQYF. For the CDR3, the DNA is TGCGCCAGCAGCTTGGTGGGGGTTGAAGAGACCCAGTACTTC.

The chain couples TRBV2 to TRBJ2-1; D is possibly TRBD2 (6 bases). Trimming took off 6 bases at V and 0 bases at J, with 12 bases between the two ends. CDR3 length: 15 residues. Germline CDR1 and CDR2: SNHLY and FYNNEI. The CDR3 DNA follows: TGTGCCAGCAGGCGACTAGGGAGCTCCTACAATGAGCAGTTCTTC. Protein sequence: CASRRLGSSYNEQFF.

Here the CDR3 DNA reads TGTGCCACCAGCGACCGGGCCCGCGGCAGGGGGGGCAATCAGCCCCAGCATTTT. It translates to CATSDRARGRGGNQPQHF. This chain uses TRBV15 with TRBJ1-5, with 7 bases that match TRBD1. After removal of 5 bases from V and 2 bases from J, the junction contained 15 bases not matched to a gene. The CDR3 is made up of 18 amino acids. CDR1 is LNHNV and CDR2 is YYDKDF in the germline V gene (reference sequence).

The chain has TRBV7-2 and TRBJ1-5; 9 bases fit TRBD1. Germline assignment: CDR1 SGHTA and CDR2 FQGNSA. Trimming took 5 bases from V and 1 from J; bases not matched to a gene: 6. The CDR3 contains 16 residues. Written as DNA, the CDR3 is TGTGCCAGCAGCCCGGGACAGGGTAGGAGCAATCAGCCCCAGCATTTT. Its translation is CASSPGQGRSNQPQHF.

This chain uses TRBV11-2 with TRBJ1-1, with 7 bases that match TRBD1. V was pared by 5 bases and J by 2 bases, with 5 bases of the junction left unmatched. Germline-derived CDR1 and CDR2 are SGHAT and FQNNGV. The CDR3 extends over 14 amino acids. The CDR3 is CASSRGTANTEAFF. DNA of the CDR3: TGTGCCAGCAGCCGGGGGACAGCCAACACTGAAGCTTTCTTT.

This clone has just one count. This rearrangement joins TRBV25-1 to TRBJ1-1; weak D call: TRBD1 (6 bases). The germline V gene encodes CDR1 MGHDK and CDR2 SYGVNS. The CDR3 has 13 amino acids. Trimming stripped 7 bases from V and 0 bases from J, with 9 bases between. In DNA form, the CDR3 reads TGTGCCAGCACTAACAGGGTGAACACTGAAGCTTTCTTT. This translates into CASTNRVNTEAFF. The complete variable domain, with remaining parts taken from reference TRBV25-1 and TRBJ1-1, reads EADIYQTPRYLVIGTGKKITLECSQTMGHDKMYWYQQDPGMELHLIHYSYGVNSTEKGDLSSESTVSRIRTEHFPLTLESARPSHTSQYLCASTNRVNTEAFFGQGTRLTVV.

The V call is TRBV11-3, the J call TRBJ2-1; D unresolved. The CDR3 loop spans 15 amino acids. Germline CDR1 SGHNT, CDR2 YENEEA. The V and J ends lost 0 bases and 5 bases respectively, with 11 bases between them. The CDR3 sequence: CASSLEGFSNNEQFF. CDR3 coding DNA: TGTGCCAGCAGCTTAGAAGGGTTCTCGAACAATGAGCAGTTCTTC.

This clone occurred a few times. V usage is TRBV29-1 and J usage is TRBJ1-2; D is unresolved. V lost 6 bases to trimming and J lost 7 bases, with 12 bases between them. The CDR3 consists of 11 residues. Germline CDR1 is SQVTM and CDR2 is ANQGSEA. CDR3 DNA sequence: TGCAGCGTGCGGCAGTCCCCTGGCTACACCTTC. Protein product: CSVRQSPGYTF.

A few counts support this clone. The chain links TRBV5-1 to TRBJ2-7; either TRBD1 or TRBD2 may fit D (5 bases each). CDR3 size: 16 residues. The V end lost 5 bases, the J end lost 7 bases, and 25 bases lay between the germline ends. The germline V gene has CDR1 SGHRS and CDR2 YFSETQ. As DNA, the CDR3 is TGCGCCAGCAGTCCTACCGGGACCGCCGTAGTAGGGGAGCAGTACTTC. This translates into CASSPTGTAVVGEQYF.

This chain joins TRBV9 and TRBJ1-5; TRBD1 matches 8 bases. The CDR3 totals 15 residues. After removal of 0 bases from V and 6 bases from J, the junction contained 5 bases not matched to a gene. CDR1 and CDR2 from the germline V gene are SGDLS and YYNGEE. CDR3 in amino acids: CASSVGPGGVQPQHF. The CDR3, as DNA: TGTGCCAGCAGCGTAGGCCCAGGGGGCGTTCAGCCCCAGCATTTT.

This clone was found a few times. CDR3 DNA: TGTGCCAGCAGCAGAGGGGGACCTGGGGCCAACGTCCTGACTTTC. Translation: CASSRGGPGANVLTF. V usage is TRBV7-3 and J usage is TRBJ2-6; possibly TRBD1 for D (6 bases). In germline, CDR1 is SGHTA, CDR2 FQGTGA. The CDR3 loop spans 15 amino acids. Trimming removed 5 bases from V and 2 bases from J, with 10 bases in between. Filled out from reference TRBV7-3 and TRBJ2-6, the complete variable domain reads GAGVSQTPSNKVTEKGKYVELRCDPISGHTALYWYRQSLGQGPEFLIYFQGTGAADDSGLPNDRFFAVRPEGSVSTLKIQRTERGDSAVYLCASSRGGPGANVLTFGAGSRLTVL.

The rearrangement links TRBV5-1 to TRBJ2-3, with D hard to call. V lost 1 base and J lost 1, with 10 bases in between. This CDR3 contains 15 residues. Germline lookup yields CDR1 SGHRS and CDR2 YFSETQ. The CDR3 loop is CASSLLVRGTDTQYF. CDR3 coding DNA: TGCGCCAGCAGCTTGTTGGTCCGGGGCACAGATACGCAGTATTTT. Full variable domain (remainder filled in from reference TRBV5-1 and TRBJ2-3): KAGVTQTPRYLIKTRGQQVTLSCSPISGHRSVSWYQQTPGQGLQFLFEYFSETQRNKGNFPGRFSGRQFSNSRSEMNVSTLELGDSALYLCASSLLVRGTDTQYFGPGTRLTVL.

The chain uses TRBV29-1 and TRBJ2-5; 12 bases are shared with TRBD1. The J segment lost 7 bases and the V segment lost 4 bases, leaving 7 bases of the junction unmatched. Germline assignment: CDR1 SQVTM and CDR2 ANQGSEA. The CDR3 consists of 14 residues. CDR3 region: CSVAGTGGAGTQYF. DNA for the CDR3: TGCAGCGTTGCCGGGACAGGGGGCGCAGGGACCCAGTACTTC.

Here the CDR3 DNA reads TGTGCCAGCAGCGTAGCCCAAGATACGCAGTATTTT. Translation: CASSVAQDTQYF. The chain links TRBV9 to TRBJ2-3, with D hard to call. The CDR3 is 12 residues long. V lost 0 bases and J lost 5, with 4 bases in between. Germline V CDR1 and CDR2: SGDLS, YYNGEE. Full variable domain (remainder filled in from reference TRBV9 and TRBJ2-3): DSGVTQTPKHLITATGQRVTLRCSPRSGDLSVYWYQQSLDQGLQFLIQYYNGEERAKGNILERFSAQQFPDLHSELNLSSLELGDSALYFCASSVAQDTQYFGPGTRLTVL.

The chain recombines TRBV19 with TRBJ1-6, with 11 nucleotides matching TRBD1. Germline CDR1 LNHDA, CDR2 SQIVND (reference sequence). The CDR3 sequence is 18 residues long. With 6 bases clipped from V and 0 bases from J, the junction kept 7 bases outside the gene matches. The CDR3 reads CASRAGTGGSSYNSPLHF. DNA of the CDR3: TGTGCCAGTAGAGCCGGGACAGGGGGGAGCTCCTATAATTCACCCCTCCACTTT. Supplemented by reference TRBV19 and TRBJ1-6, the full variable domain reads DGGITQSPKYLFRKEGQNVTLSCEQNLNHDAMYWYRQDPGQGLRLIYYSQIVNDFQKGDIAEGYSVSREKKESFPLTVTSAQKNPTAFYLCASRAGTGGSSYNSPLHFGNGTRLTVT.

V gene TRBV5-1 combines with J gene TRBJ1-1; D not certain. V was cut by 0 bases and J by 4 bases, with 7 bases left in between. Germline assignment: CDR1 SGHRS and CDR2 YFSETQ. This CDR3 region has 13 residues. CDR3 in amino acids: CASSLDDPTEAFF. Written as DNA, the CDR3 is TGCGCCAGCAGCTTGGACGATCCCACTGAAGCTTTCTTT.